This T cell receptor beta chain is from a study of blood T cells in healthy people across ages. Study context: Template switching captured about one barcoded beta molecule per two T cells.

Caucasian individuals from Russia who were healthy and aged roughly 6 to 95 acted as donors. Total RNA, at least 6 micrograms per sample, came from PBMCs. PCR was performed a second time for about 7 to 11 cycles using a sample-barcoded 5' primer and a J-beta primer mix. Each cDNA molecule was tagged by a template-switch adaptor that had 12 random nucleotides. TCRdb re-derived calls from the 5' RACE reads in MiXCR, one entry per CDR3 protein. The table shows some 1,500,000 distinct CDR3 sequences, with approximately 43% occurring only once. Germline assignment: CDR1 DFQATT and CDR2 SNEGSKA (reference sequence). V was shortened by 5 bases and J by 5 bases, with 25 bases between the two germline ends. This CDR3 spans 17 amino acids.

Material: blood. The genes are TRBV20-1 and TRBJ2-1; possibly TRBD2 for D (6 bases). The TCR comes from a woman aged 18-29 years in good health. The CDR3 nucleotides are TGCAGTGCTCGCGGGACTGATCGGGTAGTTGGAGACAATGAGCAGTTCTTC. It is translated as CSARGTDRVVGDNEQFF.